This entry features one TCR beta chain sequence. Its antigen is currently unknown. The data were obtained in a study of cytomegalovirus exposure and HLA in healthy donors. The study's findings and limits: Most CMV-associated TCR beta chains were later found to appear HLA-restricted. Further analysis was carried out later, and it showed several of the most significant clusters appearing linked to common viral pathogens. Reports indicated that the classifier achieved high specificity and sensitivity in diagnosing cytomegalovirus status. Another analysis was done later, and it associated around 17,000 TCR beta sequences with HLA alleles at 0.05 false discovery rate.

The germline CDR1 and CDR2 sequences are SGHTS and YDEGEE. This CDR3 is built from 15 residues. Trimming removed 2 bases at V and 3 bases at J, with 14 bases between. PCR used 60 Vbeta primers and 13 Jbeta primers. TCRdb's table, derived via immunoSEQ multiplex PCR, lists solely in-frame clones and lacks some. The repertoire includes roughly 160,000 clones, roughly 88% of them detected once, and about 1.2% sits in the top ten. Sequencing was carried out using PBMCs. The V and J genes are TRBV5-8 and TRBJ1-2; D unclear. The clonotype was recovered from a boy under 10 years old in good health and CMV-seronegative. The CDR3 region has the DNA TGTGCCAGCAGCTTCGAGGGAAGAGGACACTATGGCTACACCTTC. Translation gives CASSFEGRGHYGYTF.